This T cell receptor beta chain emerged from a study of shared clonotypes between healthy human individuals. Clones were sequenced by immunoSEQ multiplex PCR, and TCRdb holds only the in-frame ones, with some missing. Among fewer than 130,000 clones listed, 67% were seen once. V trimming: 3 bases; J trimming: 6 bases; junction bases outside the gene matches: 8. Germline CDR1 and CDR2: MDHEN and SYDVKM. The CDR3 runs to 16 residues. The rearrangement joins TRBV28 to TRBJ2-7; 13 bases line up with TRBD2. The origin of this receptor is a woman younger than 45 in good health. Sequenced input: memory CD8+ T cells sorted from blood. As for subset: CD45RO+ cells pooled with CCR7-negative TemRA cells. The CDR3 region has the DNA TGTGCCAGCAGTTTTAATCCGGGACTAGCGGGAATCGAGCAGTACTTC. Its protein product is CASSFNPGLAGIEQYF.